This T cell receptor (beta chain) was captured in a study of technical replicates of blood from several donors. The count of this clone is one. The germline CDR1 and CDR2 sequences are SGHDN and FVKESK. Trimming removed 1 base at V and 2 bases at J, with 5 bases between. This CDR3 spans 13 amino acids. This table comes from immunoSEQ multiplex PCR, and its TCRdb copy is limited to in-frame clones, with some not included. Among just over 95,000 clones, approximately 95% were seen once, and the ten largest hold over 0.25%. The specimen was T cells isolated from PBMCs. This chain joins TRBV14 and TRBJ1-2, with D hard to call. The clonotype comes from a human donor in good health. The CDR3 region is CASSQGRNYGYTF. The CDR3 DNA follows: TGTGCCAGCAGCCAAGGGCGGAACTATGGCTACACCTTC.